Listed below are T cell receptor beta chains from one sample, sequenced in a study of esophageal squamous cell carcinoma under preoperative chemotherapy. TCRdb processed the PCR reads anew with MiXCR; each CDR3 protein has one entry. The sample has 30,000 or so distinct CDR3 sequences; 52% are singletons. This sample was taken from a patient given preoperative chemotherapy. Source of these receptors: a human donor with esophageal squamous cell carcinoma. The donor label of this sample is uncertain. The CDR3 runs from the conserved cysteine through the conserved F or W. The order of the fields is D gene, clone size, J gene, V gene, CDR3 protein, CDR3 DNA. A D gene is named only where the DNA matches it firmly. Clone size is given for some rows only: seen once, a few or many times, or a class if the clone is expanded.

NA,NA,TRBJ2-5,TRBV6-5,CASSWQGTPETQYF,TGTGCCAGCAGTTGGCAGGGGACACCAGAGACCCAGTACTTC
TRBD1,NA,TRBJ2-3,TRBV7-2,CASRGGGTGEQYF,TGTGCCAGCAGGGGTGGGGGCACAGGGGAGCAGTATTTT
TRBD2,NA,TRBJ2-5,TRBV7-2,CARSGGRDQNTQYF,TGTGCGAGGAGCGGGGGCCGTGACCAAAACACCCAGTACTTC
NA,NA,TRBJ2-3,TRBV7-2,CARSLQAANTETQYF,TGTGCCAGGAGCCTACAGGCTGCGAACACAGAGACGCAGTATTTT
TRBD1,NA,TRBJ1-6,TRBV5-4,CASSPGGGQGDYSPLHF,TGTGCCAGCAGCCCCGGCGGGGGACAGGGTGATTATTCACCCCTCCACTTT
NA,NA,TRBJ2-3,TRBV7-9,CARSAGSRGQDTQYF,TGTGCCAGGAGCGCCGGGAGCCGTGGCCAAGATACCCAGTATTTC
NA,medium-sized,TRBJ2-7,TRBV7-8,CASSLTTYEQYF,TGTGCCAGCAGCTTGACTACATACGAGCAGTACTTC
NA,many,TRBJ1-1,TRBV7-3,CASSLDRNTEAFF,TGTGCCAGCAGCCTAGACCGGAACACTGAAGCTTTCTTT
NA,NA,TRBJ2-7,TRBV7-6,CASSLAWGYEQYF,TGTGCCAGCAGCTTAGCCTGGGGGTACGAGCAGTACTTC
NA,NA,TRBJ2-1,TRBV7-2,CASGSDVGQETQFF,TGTGCCAGCGGCTCTGACGTGGGGCAAGAGACCCAGTTCTTC
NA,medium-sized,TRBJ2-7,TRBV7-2,CASSTGGNSGYEQYF,TGTGCCAGCAGTACCGGAGGTAACTCAGGATACGAGCAGTACTTC
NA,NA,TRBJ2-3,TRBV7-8,CASSLAVSPSAGKQYF,TGTGCCAGCAGCTTAGCGGTTTCCCCCTCCGCAGGTAAGCAGTATTTT
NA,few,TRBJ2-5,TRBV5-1,CASSSDGVGETQYF,TGCGCCAGCAGCTCTGATGGGGTAGGGGAGACCCAGTACTTC
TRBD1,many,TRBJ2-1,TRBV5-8,CASSLTGALDNEQFF,TGTGCCAGCAGCTTGACAGGGGCATTGGACAATGAGCAGTTCTTC
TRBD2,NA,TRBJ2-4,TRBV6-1,CGGTGGRAENTQYF,TGTGGCGGCACGGGGGGGCGAGCCGAAAACACGCAGTACTTT
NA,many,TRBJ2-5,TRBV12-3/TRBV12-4,CASSRPPVQETQYF,TGTGCCAGCAGCCGCCCCCCGGTCCAAGAGACCCAGTACTTC
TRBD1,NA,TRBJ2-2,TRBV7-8,CASSGLEGASTGALFF,TGTGCCAGCAGCGGCCTAGAGGGGGCAAGCACCGGGGCGCTGTTTTTT
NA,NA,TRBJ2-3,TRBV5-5,CASSLRSSTDTQYF,TGTGCCAGCAGCTTGCGCAGTAGCACAGATACGCAGTATTTT
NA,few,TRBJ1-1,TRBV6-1,CASSTGTWDTEAFF,TGTGCCAGCAGTACAGGGACCTGGGACACTGAAGCTTTCTTT
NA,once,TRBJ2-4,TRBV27,CASRGRDTQYF,TGTGCGAGCCGTGGCCGGGACACCCAGTACTTC
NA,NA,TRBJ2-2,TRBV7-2,CASSLEAYQGSGELFF,TGTGCCAGCAGCTTAGAGGCCTACCAGGGGTCCGGGGAGCTGTTTTTC
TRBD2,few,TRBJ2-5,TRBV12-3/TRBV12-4,CASGGTGGGATDTQYF,TGTGCCAGCGGGGGTACTGGCGGGGGGGCCACAGATACCCAGTACTTC
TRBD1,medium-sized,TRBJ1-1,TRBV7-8,CASTLSQGGFTEAFF,TGTGCCAGCACCCTCAGCCAGGGGGGTTTCACTGAAGCTTTCTTT
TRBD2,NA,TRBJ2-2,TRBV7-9,CASSLGGGAYTGKLFF,TGTGCCAGCTCCCTCGGCGGGGGGGCGTACACAGGGAAGCTGTTTTTT
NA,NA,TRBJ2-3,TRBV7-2,CAGGLVGRGPETQYF,TGTGCCGGCGGCTTAGTGGGGCGGGGGCCAGAGACGCAGTATTTC
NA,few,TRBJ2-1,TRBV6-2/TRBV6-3,CASSLAEQETQFF,TGTGCCAGCAGTCTAGCCGAGCAAGAGACCCAGTTCTTC